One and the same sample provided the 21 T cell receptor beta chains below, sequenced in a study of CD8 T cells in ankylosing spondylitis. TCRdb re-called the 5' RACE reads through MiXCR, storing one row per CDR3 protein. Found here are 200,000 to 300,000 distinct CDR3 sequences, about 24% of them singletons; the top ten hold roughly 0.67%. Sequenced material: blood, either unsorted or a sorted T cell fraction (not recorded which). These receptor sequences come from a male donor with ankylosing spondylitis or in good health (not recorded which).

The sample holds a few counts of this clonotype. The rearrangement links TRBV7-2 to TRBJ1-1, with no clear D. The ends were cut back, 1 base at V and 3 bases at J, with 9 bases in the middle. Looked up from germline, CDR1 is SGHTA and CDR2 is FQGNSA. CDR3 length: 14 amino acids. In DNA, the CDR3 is TGTGCCAGCAGCTTAGGAGCGGGGTACACTGAAGCTTTCTTT. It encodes CASSLGAGYTEAFF.

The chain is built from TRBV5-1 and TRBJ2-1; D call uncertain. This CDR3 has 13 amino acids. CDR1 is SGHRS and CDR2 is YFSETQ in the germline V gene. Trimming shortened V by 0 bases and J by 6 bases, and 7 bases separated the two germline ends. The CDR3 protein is CASSLVRLNEQFF. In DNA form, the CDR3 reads TGCGCCAGCAGCTTGGTTCGCCTCAATGAGCAGTTCTTC.

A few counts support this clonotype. The CDR3 reads CSAQGGYDEQYF. The CDR3 bases are TGCAGTGCCCAGGGGGGGTACGACGAGCAGTACTTC. V gene TRBV20-1 combines with J gene TRBJ2-7; either TRBD1 or TRBD2 may fit D (7 bases each). V lost 6 bases and J 5 bases, leaving 14 bases between the germline ends. This CDR3 contains 12 residues. Per the germline V gene, CDR1 is DFQATT and CDR2 is SNEGSKA (reference sequence).

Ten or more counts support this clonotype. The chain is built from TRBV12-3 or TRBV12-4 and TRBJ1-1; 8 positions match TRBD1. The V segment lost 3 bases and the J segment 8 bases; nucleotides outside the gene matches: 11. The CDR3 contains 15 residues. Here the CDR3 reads CASSFGRRGLMEAFF. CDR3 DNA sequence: TGTGCCAGCAGTTTCGGACGCAGGGGGCTTATGGAAGCTTTCTTT.

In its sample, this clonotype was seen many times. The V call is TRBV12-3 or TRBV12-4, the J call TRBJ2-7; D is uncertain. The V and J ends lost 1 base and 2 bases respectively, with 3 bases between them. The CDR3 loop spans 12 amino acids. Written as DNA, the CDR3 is TGTGCCAGCAGTTTAGACCCCTACGAGCAGTACTTC. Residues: CASSLDPYEQYF.

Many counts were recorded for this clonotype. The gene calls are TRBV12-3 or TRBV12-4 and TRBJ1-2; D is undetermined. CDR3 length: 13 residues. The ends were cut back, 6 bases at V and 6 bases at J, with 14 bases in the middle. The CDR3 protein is CASRRSSLDGYTF. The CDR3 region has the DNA TGTGCCAGCAGGAGGTCCAGCTTGGATGGCTACACCTTC.

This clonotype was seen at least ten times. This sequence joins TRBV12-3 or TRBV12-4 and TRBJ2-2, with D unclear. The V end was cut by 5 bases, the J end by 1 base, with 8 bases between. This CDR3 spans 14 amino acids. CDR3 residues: CASSPVMNTGELFF. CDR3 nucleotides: TGTGCCAGCAGTCCGGTAATGAACACCGGGGAGCTGTTTTTT.

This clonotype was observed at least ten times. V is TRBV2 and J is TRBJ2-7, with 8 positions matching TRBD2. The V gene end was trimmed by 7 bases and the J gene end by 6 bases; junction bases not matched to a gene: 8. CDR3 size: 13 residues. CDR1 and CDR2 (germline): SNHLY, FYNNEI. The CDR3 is CASTSSGGVEQYF. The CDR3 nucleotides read TGTGCCAGCACCTCATCCGGGGGGGTCGAGCAGTACTTC.

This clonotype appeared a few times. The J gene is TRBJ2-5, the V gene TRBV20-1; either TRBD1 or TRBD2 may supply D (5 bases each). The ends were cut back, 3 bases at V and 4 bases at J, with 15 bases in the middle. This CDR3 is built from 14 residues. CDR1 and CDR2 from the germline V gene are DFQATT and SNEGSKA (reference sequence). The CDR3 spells CSARSKGTGETQYF. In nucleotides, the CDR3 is TGCAGTGCTAGGAGCAAAGGGACCGGAGAGACCCAGTACTTC.

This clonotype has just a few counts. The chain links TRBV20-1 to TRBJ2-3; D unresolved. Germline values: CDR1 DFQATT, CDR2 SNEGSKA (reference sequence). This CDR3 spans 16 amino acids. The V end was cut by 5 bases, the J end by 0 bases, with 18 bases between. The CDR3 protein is CSAGPRRALSTDTQYF. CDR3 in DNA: TGCAGTGCTGGACCAAGAAGGGCTTTAAGCACAGATACGCAGTATTTT.

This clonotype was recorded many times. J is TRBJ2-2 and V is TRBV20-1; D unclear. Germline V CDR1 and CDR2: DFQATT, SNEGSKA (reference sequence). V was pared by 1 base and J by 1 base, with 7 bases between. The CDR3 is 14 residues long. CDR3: CSARVPRNTGELFF. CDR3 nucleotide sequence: TGCAGTGCTAGAGTCCCACGGAACACCGGGGAGCTGTTTTTT.

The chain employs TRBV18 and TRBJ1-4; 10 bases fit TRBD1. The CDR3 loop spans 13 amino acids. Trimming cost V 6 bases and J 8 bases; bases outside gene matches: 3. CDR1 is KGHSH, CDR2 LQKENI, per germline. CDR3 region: CASSLDRGEKLFF. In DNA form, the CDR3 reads TGTGCCAGCTCGTTGGACAGGGGGGAAAAACTGTTTTTT.

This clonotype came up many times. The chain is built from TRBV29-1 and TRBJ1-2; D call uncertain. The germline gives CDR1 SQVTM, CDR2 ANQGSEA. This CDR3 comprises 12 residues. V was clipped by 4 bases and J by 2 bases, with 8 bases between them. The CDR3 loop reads CSVGTGNYGYTF. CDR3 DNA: TGCAGCGTTGGGACGGGGAACTATGGCTACACCTTC.

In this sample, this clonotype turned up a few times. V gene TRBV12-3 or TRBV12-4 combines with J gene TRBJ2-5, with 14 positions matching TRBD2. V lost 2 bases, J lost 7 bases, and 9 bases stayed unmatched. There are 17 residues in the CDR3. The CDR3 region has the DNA TGTGCCAGCAGTTTAAGGGGGACTAGCGGGAGATGGGCGACCCAGTACTTC. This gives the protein CASSLRGTSGRWATQYF.

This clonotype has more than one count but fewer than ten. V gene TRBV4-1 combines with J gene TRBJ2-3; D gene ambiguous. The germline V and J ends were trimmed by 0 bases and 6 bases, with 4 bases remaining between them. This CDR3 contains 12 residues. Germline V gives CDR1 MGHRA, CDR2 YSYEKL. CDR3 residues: CASSQEADTQYF. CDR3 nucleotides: TGCGCCAGCAGCCAAGAAGCGGATACGCAGTATTTT.

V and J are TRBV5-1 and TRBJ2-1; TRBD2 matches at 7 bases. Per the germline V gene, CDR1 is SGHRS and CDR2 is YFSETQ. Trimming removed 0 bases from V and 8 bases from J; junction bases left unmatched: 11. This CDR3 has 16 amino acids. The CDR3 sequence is CASSLGDYASGDEQFF. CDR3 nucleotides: TGCGCCAGCAGCTTGGGGGACTACGCTAGCGGCGATGAGCAGTTCTTC. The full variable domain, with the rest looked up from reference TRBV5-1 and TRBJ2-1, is KAGVTQTPRYLIKTRGQQVTLSCSPISGHRSVSWYQQTPGQGLQFLFEYFSETQRNKGNFPGRFSGRQFSNSRSEMNVSTLELGDSALYLCASSLGDYASGDEQFFGPGTRLTVL.

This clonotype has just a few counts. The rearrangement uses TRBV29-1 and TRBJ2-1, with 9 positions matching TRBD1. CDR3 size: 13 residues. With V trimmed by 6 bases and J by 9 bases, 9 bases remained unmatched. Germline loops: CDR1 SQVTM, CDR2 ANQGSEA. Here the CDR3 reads CSVRGQGRGEQFF. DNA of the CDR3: TGCAGCGTGAGAGGACAGGGGAGGGGTGAGCAGTTCTTC.

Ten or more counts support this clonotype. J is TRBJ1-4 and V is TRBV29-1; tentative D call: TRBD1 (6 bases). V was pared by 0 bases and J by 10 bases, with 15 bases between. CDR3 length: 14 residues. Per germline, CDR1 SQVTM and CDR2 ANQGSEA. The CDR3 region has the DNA TGCAGCGTTGAAGATCTTCAACAGGGAGGAAAACTGTTTTTT. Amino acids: CSVEDLQQGGKLFF.

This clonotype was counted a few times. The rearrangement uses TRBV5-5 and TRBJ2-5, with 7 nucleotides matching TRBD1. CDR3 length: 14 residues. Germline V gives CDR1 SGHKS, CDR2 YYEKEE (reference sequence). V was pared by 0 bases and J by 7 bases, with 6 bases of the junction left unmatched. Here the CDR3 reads CASSLVGTEGTQYF. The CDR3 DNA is TGTGCCAGCAGCTTGGTGGGGACAGAGGGGACCCAGTACTTC.

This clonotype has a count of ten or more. The CDR3 protein is CASSLISGNTGELFF. DNA for the CDR3: TGCGCCAGCAGCTTGATTTCAGGGAACACCGGGGAGCTGTTTTTT. The chain combines TRBV5-1 with TRBJ2-2; D not certain. The CDR3 runs to 15 residues. The ends were cut back, 1 base at V and 1 base at J, with 8 bases in the middle. Germline CDR1 SGHRS, CDR2 YFSETQ.

CDR3 loop: CASSFRTGPSYEQYF. The CDR3 DNA reads as TGTGCCAGCAGCTTTCGGACAGGGCCCTCCTACGAGCAGTACTTC. V is TRBV7-7 and J is TRBJ2-7; 8 bases align to TRBD1. CDR1 and CDR2 (germline): SSHAT, FNYEAQ (reference sequence). V was pared by 3 bases and J by 0 bases, with 4 bases of the junction left unmatched. The CDR3 has 15 amino acids.